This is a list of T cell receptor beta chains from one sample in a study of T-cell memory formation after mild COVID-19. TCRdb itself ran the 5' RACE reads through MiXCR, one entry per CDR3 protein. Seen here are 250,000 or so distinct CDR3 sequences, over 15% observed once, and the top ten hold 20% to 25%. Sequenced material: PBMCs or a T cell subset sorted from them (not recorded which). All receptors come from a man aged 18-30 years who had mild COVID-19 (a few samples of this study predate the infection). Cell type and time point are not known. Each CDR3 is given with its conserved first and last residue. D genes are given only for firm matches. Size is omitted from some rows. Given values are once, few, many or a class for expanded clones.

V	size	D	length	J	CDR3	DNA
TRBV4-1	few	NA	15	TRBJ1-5	CASSQEGAGYQPQHF	TGCGCCAGCAGCCAAGAAGGGGCAGGATATCAGCCCCAGCATTTT
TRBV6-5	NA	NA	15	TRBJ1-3	CASTGQPSSGNTIYF	TGTGCCAGCACCGGACAGCCCTCATCTGGAAACACCATATATTTT
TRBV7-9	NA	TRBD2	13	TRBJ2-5	CASRLAGGETQYF	TGTGCCAGCAGACTAGCGGGGGGCGAGACCCAGTACTTC
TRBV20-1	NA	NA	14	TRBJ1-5	CSASGVRDNQPQHF	TGCAGTGCTAGCGGGGTGCGGGACAATCAGCCCCAGCATTTT
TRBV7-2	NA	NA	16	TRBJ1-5	CASSLSLNREQQPQHF	TGTGCCAGCAGCTTATCCCTCAACAGGGAGCAACAGCCCCAGCATTTT
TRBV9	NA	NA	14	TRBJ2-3	CASSVEENTDTQYF	TGTGCCAGCAGCGTAGAGGAGAACACAGATACGCAGTATTTT
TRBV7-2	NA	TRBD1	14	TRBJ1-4	CASSPRQGREKLFF	TGTGCCAGCAGCCCCAGACAGGGAAGAGAAAAACTGTTTTTT
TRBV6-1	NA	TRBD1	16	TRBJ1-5	CASRTGGDYSNQPQHF	TGTGCCAGCAGAACAGGGGGAGATTATAGCAATCAGCCCCAGCATTTT
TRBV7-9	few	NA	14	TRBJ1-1	CASSLVGLNTEAFF	TGTGCCAGCAGCTTAGTAGGGTTGAACACTGAAGCTTTCTTT
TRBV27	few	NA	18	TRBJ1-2	CASSPVVGAALSNYGYTF	TGTGCCAGCAGTCCGGTTGTTGGGGCGGCGCTAAGTAACTATGGCTACACCTTC
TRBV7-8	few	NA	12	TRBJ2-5	CASSEGQPWQYF	TGTGCCAGCAGCGAGGGGCAGCCATGGCAGTACTTC
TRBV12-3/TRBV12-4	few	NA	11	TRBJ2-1	CASSFGQRRFF	TGTGCCAGCAGTTTCGGACAGCGAAGGTTCTTC
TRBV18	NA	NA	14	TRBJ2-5	CASSPQGGEETQYF	TGTGCCAGCTCGCCACAGGGAGGGGAAGAGACCCAGTACTTC
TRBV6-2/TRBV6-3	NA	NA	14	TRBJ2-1	CASGWRGPYNEQFF	TGTGCCAGCGGGTGGCGGGGACCTTACAATGAGCAGTTCTTC
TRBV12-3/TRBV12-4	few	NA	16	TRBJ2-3	CASRFLAGSSTDTQYF	TGTGCCAGCAGGTTCTTGGCGGGCAGTAGCACAGATACGCAGTATTTT
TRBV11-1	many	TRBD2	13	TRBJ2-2	CASSLAVTGELFF	TGTGCCAGCAGCCTAGCGGTCACCGGGGAGCTGTTTTTT
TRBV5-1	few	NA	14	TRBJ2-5	CASSIRGYQETQYF	TGCGCCAGCAGCATCCGGGGCTACCAAGAGACCCAGTACTTC
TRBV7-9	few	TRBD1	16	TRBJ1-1	CASSLPRTGPDTEAFF	TGTGCCAGCAGCTTACCCCGGACAGGGCCGGACACTGAAGCTTTCTTT
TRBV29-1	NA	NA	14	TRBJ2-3	CSGKLGGGADTQYF	TGCAGCGGAAAACTAGGGGGTGGAGCAGATACGCAGTATTTT
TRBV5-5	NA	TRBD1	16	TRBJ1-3	CASSKGQGLSGNTIYF	TGTGCCAGCAGCAAAGGACAGGGCCTCTCTGGAAACACCATATATTTT
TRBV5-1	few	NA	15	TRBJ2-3	CASTLQDAATDTQYF	TGCGCCAGCACCTTACAGGACGCCGCCACAGATACGCAGTATTTT
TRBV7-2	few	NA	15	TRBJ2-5	CASSLSPLRGETQYF	TGTGCCAGCAGCTTAAGTCCTCTCCGGGGAGAGACCCAGTACTTC
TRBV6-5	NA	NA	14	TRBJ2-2	CDSLPYSGTGELFF	TGTGACAGCCTACCCTACTCGGGCACCGGGGAGCTGTTTTTT
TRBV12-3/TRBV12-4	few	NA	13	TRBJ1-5	CASSLTTRQPQHF	TGTGCCAGCAGCCTTACTACGCGACAGCCCCAGCATTTT
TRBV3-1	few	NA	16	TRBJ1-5	CASSPQGYGGNQPQHF	TGTGCCAGCAGCCCCCAGGGTTACGGTGGGAATCAGCCCCAGCATTTT
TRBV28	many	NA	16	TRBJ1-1	CASSFRRNTMNTEAFF	TGTGCCAGCAGTTTTCGACGGAACACCATGAACACTGAAGCTTTCTTT
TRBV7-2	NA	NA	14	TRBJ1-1	CASSLYWSDAEAFF	TGTGCCAGCAGCTTATATTGGTCAGACGCTGAAGCTTTCTTT
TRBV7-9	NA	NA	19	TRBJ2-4	CASSLTDQEGWLAKNIQYF	TGTGCCAGCAGCTTAACCGATCAGGAGGGGTGGTTGGCCAAAAACATTCAGTACTTC
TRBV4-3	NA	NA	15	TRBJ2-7	CASSQGMDGNYEQYF	TGCGCCAGCAGCCAAGGGATGGACGGTAACTACGAGCAGTACTTC
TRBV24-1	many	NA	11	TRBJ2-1	CATGQYNEQFF	TGTGCCACGGGACAATACAATGAGCAGTTCTTC
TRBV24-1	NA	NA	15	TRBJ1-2	CATSDPHGGDYGYTF	TGTGCCACCAGTGACCCGCACGGGGGAGACTATGGCTACACCTTC
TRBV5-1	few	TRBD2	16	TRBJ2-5	CASSLDALADQETQYF	TGCGCCAGCAGCTTGGATGCTCTAGCGGATCAAGAGACCCAGTACTTC
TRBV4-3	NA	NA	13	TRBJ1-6	CASSQEVRTTLHF	TGCGCCAGCAGCCAAGAGGTCCGCACAACCCTCCACTTT
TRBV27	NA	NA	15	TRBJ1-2	CASSLFASANYGYTF	TGTGCCAGCAGTTTATTCGCGTCAGCTAACTATGGCTACACCTTC
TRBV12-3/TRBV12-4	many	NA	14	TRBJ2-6	CASSLGAGANVLTF	TGTGCCAGCAGCCTAGGTGCTGGGGCCAACGTCCTGACTTTC
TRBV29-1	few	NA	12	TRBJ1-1	CSAERGGTEAFF	TGCAGCGCCGAGCGGGGAGGGACTGAAGCTTTCTTT
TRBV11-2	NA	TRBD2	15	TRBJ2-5	CASCIKRGFGETQYF	TGTGCCAGCTGTATCAAGCGGGGCTTCGGGGAGACCCAGTACTTC
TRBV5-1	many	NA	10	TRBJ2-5	CAPLRETQYF	TGCGCCCCTCTGCGAGAGACCCAGTACTTC
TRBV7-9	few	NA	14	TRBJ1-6	CASSLGPGHSPLHF	TGTGCCAGCAGCTTAGGCCCCGGTCATTCACCCCTCCACTTT
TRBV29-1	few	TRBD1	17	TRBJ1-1	CSVKGGGQLSSNTEAFF	TGCAGCGTCAAAGGAGGGGGCCAGCTGTCCTCGAACACTGAAGCTTTCTTT
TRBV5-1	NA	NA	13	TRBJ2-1	CASSPDSQNEQFF	TGCGCCAGCAGCCCAGACAGTCAGAATGAGCAGTTCTTC
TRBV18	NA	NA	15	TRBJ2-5	CASSRPLGRQETQYF	TGTGCCAGCTCCCGGCCCTTAGGGCGCCAAGAGACCCAGTACTTC
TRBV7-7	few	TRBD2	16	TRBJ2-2	CASSLTSGGDTGELFF	TGTGCTAGCAGCCTGACTAGCGGGGGGGACACCGGGGAGCTGTTTTTT
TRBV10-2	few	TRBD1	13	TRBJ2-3	CASNGQGPDTQYF	TGCGCCAGCAACGGACAGGGGCCAGATACGCAGTATTTT
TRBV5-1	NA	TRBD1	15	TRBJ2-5	CASSLAKGQQETQYF	TGCGCCAGCAGCTTGGCCAAGGGACAGCAAGAGACCCAGTACTTC
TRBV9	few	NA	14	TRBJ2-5	CASSHGGLEETQYF	TGTGCCAGCAGCCACGGGGGGCTAGAAGAGACCCAGTACTTC
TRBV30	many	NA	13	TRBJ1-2	CAWSVQASYGYTF	TGTGCCTGGAGTGTACAAGCCTCCTATGGCTACACCTTC
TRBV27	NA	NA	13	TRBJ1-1	CASGIPSSPQAFF	TGTGCCAGCGGAATCCCATCGAGCCCGCAGGCTTTCTTT
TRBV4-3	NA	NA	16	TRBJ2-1	CASSQDRGLYYNEQFF	TGCGCCAGCAGCCAAGATAGGGGCCTCTATTACAATGAGCAGTTCTTC
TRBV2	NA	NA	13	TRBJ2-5	CATHGASQETQYF	TGTGCCACTCATGGGGCTAGTCAAGAGACCCAGTACTTC